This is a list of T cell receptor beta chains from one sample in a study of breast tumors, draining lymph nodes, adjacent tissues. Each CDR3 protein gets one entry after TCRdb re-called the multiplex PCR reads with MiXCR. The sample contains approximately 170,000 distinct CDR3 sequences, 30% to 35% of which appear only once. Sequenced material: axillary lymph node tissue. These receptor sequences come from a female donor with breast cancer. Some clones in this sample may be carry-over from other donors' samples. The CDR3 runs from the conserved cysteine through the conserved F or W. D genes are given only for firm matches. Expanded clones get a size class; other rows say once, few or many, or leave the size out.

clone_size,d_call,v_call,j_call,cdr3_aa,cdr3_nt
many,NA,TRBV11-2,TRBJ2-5,CASSLVSGLEETQYF,TGTGCCAGCAGCTTAGTATCCGGGTTGGAAGAGACCCAGTACTTC
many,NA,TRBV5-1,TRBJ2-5,CASSLEGRETQYF,TGTGCCAGCAGCTTAGAAGGGAGGGAGACCCAGTACTTC
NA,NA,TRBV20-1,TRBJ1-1,CSAKMNTEAFF,TGCAGTGCTAAGATGAACACTGAAGCTTTCTTT
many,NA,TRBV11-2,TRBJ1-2,CASSRPLYGYTF,TGTGCCAGCAGTCGCCCTCTCTATGGCTACACCTTC
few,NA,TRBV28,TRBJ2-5,CASSSETQYF,TGTGCCAGCAGTTCGGAGACCCAGTACTTC
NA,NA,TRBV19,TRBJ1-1,CATVVRASNTEAFF,TGTGCCACTGTCGTCCGGGCCTCGAACACTGAAGCTTTCTTT
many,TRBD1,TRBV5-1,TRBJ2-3,CASSPDRGSADTQYF,TGCGCCAGCAGCCCCGACAGGGGGAGCGCGGATACGCAGTATTTT
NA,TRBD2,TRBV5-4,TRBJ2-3,CASSRGRLAGATDTQYF,TGTGCCAGCAGCCGTGGACGACTAGCGGGAGCCACAGATACGCAGTATTTT
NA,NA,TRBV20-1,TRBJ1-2,CSARDFGRGYTF,TGCAGTGCTAGAGATTTTGGCAGGGGATACACCTTC
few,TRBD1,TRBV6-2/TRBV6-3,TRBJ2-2,CASSHPGTAGRGELFF,TGTGCCAGCAGTCACCCCGGGACAGCCGGCCGCGGGGAGCTGTTTTTT
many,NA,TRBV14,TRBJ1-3,CASSQGGTSGNTIYF,TGTGCCAGCAGCCAAGGGGGTACCTCTGGAAACACCATATATTTT
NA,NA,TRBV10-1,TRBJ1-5,CASSHARVSFPQHF,TGCGCCAGCAGCCACGCCAGGGTAAGTTTTCCCCAGCATTTT
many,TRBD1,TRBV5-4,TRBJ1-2,CAGGGTGFYGYTF,TGTGCCGGTGGAGGGACAGGGTTCTATGGCTACACCTTC
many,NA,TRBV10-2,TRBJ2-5,CASSLRPAGQETQYF,TGCGCCAGCAGTCTACGTCCGGCGGGACAAGAGACCCAGTACTTC
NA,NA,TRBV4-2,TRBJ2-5,CASSQDGGGHQETQYF,TGTGCCAGCAGCCAAGACGGAGGGGGACACCAAGAGACCCAGTACTTC
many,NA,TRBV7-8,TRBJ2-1,CASSSMGAAYNEQFF,TGTGCCAGCAGCTCCATGGGGGCAGCCTACAATGAGCAGTTCTTC
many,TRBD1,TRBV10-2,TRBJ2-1,CASSWTGNNEQFF,TGCGCCAGCAGTTGGACAGGGAATAATGAGCAGTTCTTC
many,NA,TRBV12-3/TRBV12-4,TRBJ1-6,CASSLGNRVPLHF,TGTGCCAGCAGTCTTGGGAACAGAGTCCCCCTCCACTTT
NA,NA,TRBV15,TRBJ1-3,CATSSLSRGNTIYF,TGTGCCACCAGCAGCTTATCTCGGGGAAACACCATATATTTT
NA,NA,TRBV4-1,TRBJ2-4,CASSRSWTLLAKNIQYF,TGCGCCAGCAGCCGCTCATGGACACTTCTAGCCAAAAACATTCAGTACTTC
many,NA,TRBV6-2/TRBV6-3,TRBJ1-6,CASTFRVENSPLHF,TGTGCCAGCACCTTCAGGGTTGAAAATTCACCCCTCCACTTT
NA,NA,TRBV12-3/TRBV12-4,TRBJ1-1,CASSFFPLRIEAFF,TGTGCCAGCAGTTTTTTCCCACTTCGGATTGAAGCTTTCTTT
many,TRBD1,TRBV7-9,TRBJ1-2,CASSLGAGGHYGYTF,TGTGCCAGCAGCTTAGGCGCAGGGGGACACTATGGCTACACCTTC
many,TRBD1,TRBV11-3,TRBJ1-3,CASSFHSWTGNQSVSGNTIYF,TGTGCCAGCAGCTTTCATAGTTGGACAGGGAATCAATCCGTCTCTGGAAACACCATATATTTT
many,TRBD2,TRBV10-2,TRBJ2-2,CASKRGNTGELFF,TGCGCCAGCAAGCGGGGGAACACCGGGGAGCTGTTTTTT